This T cell receptor beta chain appears in the sequencing data of a study of CD8 T cells in Susac syndrome. cDNA came from approximately 0.5 to 1 ug RNA primed by random hexamers. The immunoSEQ assay covered 54 Vbeta and 13 Jbeta segments for CDR3. A single record per CDR3 protein comes from TCRdb applying MiXCR to the immunoSEQ multiplex PCR reads. The sample includes 150,000 to 200,000 distinct CDR3 sequences, 91% seen only once; the top ten take over 0.075%. Only one count was recorded for this clonotype. CDR1 and CDR2 from the germline V gene are LNHNV and YYDKDF (reference sequence). Unmatched junction bases numbered 5, after V lost 1 base and J lost 0 bases. The CDR3 runs to 18 residues. TCR beta sequencing was performed on blood CD8+ and CD4+ T cells. TEMRA cells were FACS-enriched and CD8+ and CD4+ T cells negatively isolated.

Sequenced input: CD4+ T cells from PBMCs. The V call is TRBV15, the J call TRBJ2-2; TRBD2 matches at 10 bases. The clonotype originates from a human donor with Susac syndrome. Here the CDR3 reads CATSRGILAGSNTGELFF. The CDR3 nucleotides read TGTGCCACCAGCAGAGGGATACTAGCGGGGTCGAACACCGGGGAGCTGTTTTTT.